Here is one T cell receptor beta chain with its context. Its antigen is currently not known. Base quality data are lacking; no much larger clone is found one base away. The CDR3 numbers 14 residues from cysteine through phenylalanine. The entry retains the CDR3 DNA only, 42 bases that are in frame from base 1. Ends trimmed: V by 8 bases, J by 2 bases; bases unmatched to a gene: 8. CDR1 SNHLY and CDR2 FYNNEI were looked up in the germline V gene. The data were taken from a study of cytomegalovirus exposure and HLA in healthy donors (dated by TCRdb to 2017 to 2019). For context, the study as a whole: An earlier analysis of 550 to 700 of the donors reported 250 to 350 Gb of sequence data and 100 million to 140 million unique TCR beta sequences from around 200 million T cells. Using immunosequencing, the study profiled T cell repertoires from around 680 subjects and related those repertoires to cytomegalovirus serostatus. Donor age, sex, ethnicity and CMV serostatus were collected together with the repertoire data. Besides the first cohort of under 700 subjects, a separate validation cohort made up of 95 to 150 different subjects was used. Among the roughly 370 genotyped donors, around 81% belonged to the genetic ancestry cluster associated with self-reported Caucasian donors. To predict cytomegalovirus infection status, the study brought together high-throughput TCR immunosequencing, statistical association of individual TCRs with disease status, and machine learning. A later genetic analysis took genome-wide SNP genotypes for about three fifths of the 666 donors and used that subset as a discovery cohort. A later analysis re-examined previously published TCR beta repertoires from roughly 650 donors and added high-resolution HLA genotyping to investigate patterns of TCR occurrence. Among some 400 genotyped donors of the cohort, an average of approximately 240,000 unique TCR beta nucleotide sequences was sequenced per donor, of which roughly 17% were non-productive. HLA typing covered class I and class II loci at four-digit resolution. The number of donors typed differed by locus, with about 629-630 for A, B, C, DRB1 and DQB1, around 500 for DQA1, 606 for DPA1, and approximately 470 for DPB1. In the later analysis, no new phenotypic data were used to find candidate immune exposures; instead, reliance was placed on TCR beta sequences and their occurrence across donors. An earlier analysis of around 640 of the donors used high-throughput TCR beta sequencing to judge whether each TCR beta V gene segment behaved as functional or pseudogenic. Every discovery cohort repertoire had been produced on one sequencing platform. About five DR-DQ haplotypes were treated as single units for association and clustering because of strong linkage in the cohort. Roughly 300 gigabases of sequencing data and 80 million or so unique TCR sequences were included in an early release covering several hundred HLA-typed donors. The study was designed to test whether signatures of past pathogen exposure could be identified by cataloging public T cell receptors.

What the work shows at the level of the full study, not this receptor alone: A further reported finding was that TCR beta sequences accurately predicted the HLA-A and HLA-B alleles for most subjects in the first cohort. Most TCR sequences were observed very rarely across donors, whereas some public TCRs were present in many individuals. For the cohort, immune exposure information was limited to CMV serostatus. Because counts were too low, about 18 rarely observed V segments, including chromosome 9 orphons, were excluded from the earlier analysis of 587 of the donors. In vitro tests confirmed that a few of the cytomegalovirus-associated TCR beta chains recognize cytomegalovirus antigens. Broadly in line with IMGT annotations, most TCR beta V segments showed up in productive rearrangements about 87% or about 30% of the time in an earlier analysis of 450 to 600 of the donors. Correlated functional status among segregating V segments might reflect linkage disequilibrium, but an unknown experimental factor could not be ruled out. A later genetic analysis reported fewer N-insertions in productive TCRs among donors in an Asian-associated ancestry cluster than the roughly 700-donor mean. The classifier was reported to diagnose cytomegalovirus status with high specificity and sensitivity in both the original cohort and the validation cohort. A cluster of highly shared sequence variants was judged likely to represent a technical artifact of the sequencing pipeline. In a later analysis, several top co-occurrence clusters were reported to appear linked to parvovirus B19, influenza, CMV and Epstein-Barr virus. According to a later analysis, most CMV-associated TCR beta chains appeared to be HLA-restricted, and the HLA associations seemed to be driven largely by CMV exposure. Compared with equally common non-associated chains, HLA-associated TCR beta chains in a later analysis were more clonally expanded and had lower generation probabilities. In a later analysis, the rate of TCR association differed among HLA loci, with DRB1 alleles having the most associated TCRs and HLA-C alleles having the fewest. Strong co-occurrence of HLA alleles, especially DR and DQ, made assigning TCR associations to individual alleles difficult. Some IMGT-functional V segments, including TRBV6-2 and TRBV6-3, could not be told apart with the 87-base-pair reads, so those segments were excluded. The cohort was sequenced for TCR beta chains only, and without alpha or paired-chain data the features that could be detected were limited. In a later analysis, around 15,000 TCR beta sequences were associated with specific HLA alleles at a false discovery rate of 0.05. Because HLA typing was unavailable for some donors at each locus, only the typed subset was used in association tests. According to the authors, the approach could potentially be generalized to other disease states and immunological phenotypes. Presence/absence analyses assumed roughly uniform sequencing depth across donors, an assumption that may not hold. In a later genetic analysis, a missense DCLRE1C variant was associated with V-gene and J-gene trimming of TCR beta chains, and the association was replicated in an independent cohort. In the study, about 150 TCR beta chains were listed as associated with cytomegalovirus.

Receptor libraries were prepared by the immunoSEQ multiplex PCR assay. The multiplex PCR relied on a mix of 60 forward primers for TCR Vbeta segments and 13 reverse primers for TCR Jbeta segments. Amplification of the CDR3 region of rearranged TCR beta genes was performed with a multiplex PCR assay on genomic DNA. The amplified TCR beta libraries were sequenced on the Illumina HiSeq System as 87-base-pair reads. The paper's processing steps were these. Across the roughly 600 repertoires, a later analysis counted tens of millions of unique TCR beta chains, roughly 11 million of which were shared by at least two donors. To remove PCR and sequencing errors, raw reads were error-corrected and collapsed into unique sequences using a nearest-neighbor algorithm that merged closely related sequences. Alignment of CDR3 sequences to IMGT reference sequences was used to assign V, D and J gene segments. Each retained sequence needed at least a six-nucleotide match to both a V gene segment and a J gene segment. A rearrangement counted as productive if the CDR3 had no stop codons and remained in frame with V and J, and every other rearrangement counted as non-productive. CDR3 was defined by IMGT convention, running from the second conserved V-encoded cysteine to the conserved J-encoded phenylalanine. Sequences without an unambiguous match to a single V gene segment were excluded from the earlier analysis of 450 to 750 of the donors. In an earlier analysis of around 590 of the donors, a V segment was called functional when productive rearrangements were above 56.7%, and segregating when the standard deviation between donors exceeded 5%. A statistical classification framework was built for diagnosing cytomegalovirus status from the catalog of TCR beta chain sequences. A later analysis assigned V and J genes by comparing TCR nucleotide sequences with IMGT/GENE-DB human TR gene sequences. In a later analysis, CDR3 sequences and most-parsimonious VDJ recombination scenarios were assigned using the TCRdist pipeline. In a later analysis, each TCR beta chain was defined by its CDR3 amino acid sequence together with its V-gene family, and reads lacking a unique V-gene family were excluded. To address suspected cross-contamination and a sequencing artifact, a later analysis removed 592 highly shared, low-generation-probability nucleotide sequences. In a later analysis, a clonal expansion index for each public chain was calculated from normalized within-repertoire ranks of inferred template counts. In a later analysis, generation probabilities were computed using a VDJ recombination model fitted to out-of-frame rearrangements, and the results were checked against IGoR. In a later analysis, TCR-TCR, TCR-HLA and TCR-CMV co-occurrence was scored with hypergeometric tests, and a repertoire-size bias correction was applied to TCR pairs. False discovery rates were estimated in a later analysis by permuting HLA or CMV assignments 20 times. In a later analysis, co-occurring TCRs were grouped using DBSCAN, and TCRdist sequence similarity was added for clustering within HLA-allele-positive subsets. For co-occurrence clustering, repertoires with fewer than 30,000 or more than 120,000 public chains were excluded, along with five repertoires with anomalous nucleotide sharing. Held by TCRdb, this immuneACCESS table contains in-frame sequences only and omits some clones. Under half of the omission traces to an unresolved V gene where checked; the cause of the rest is unknown. D and trimming come from the DNA, and the V and J calls and clone size come from that table. This sample lists about 160,000 clones; about 75% were detected once. The ten largest clones take up approximately 2% of the sample.

The cohort consisted of hundreds of healthy bone marrow donors. At the time of sampling, all cohort members were nominally healthy, though unrecorded immune exposures were likely present. The donor was CMV seronegative and belonged to the group of over 350 seronegative cohort members. Every donor gave a peripheral blood sample, and the peripheral blood mononuclear cells from that sample were used for TCR beta sequencing. The Qiagen DNeasy Blood Extraction Kit was used to extract genomic DNA from the blood cell samples. The sequence was obtained from a female donor in good health and CMV-seronegative. The rearrangement combines TRBV2 with TRBJ2-7; the junction holds 8 bases that match TRBD2. The sample comprised PBMCs. The CDR3 protein is CASGPTGGTYEQYF. In nucleotide form, the sequence is TGTGCCAGCGGGCCCACGGGGGGGACCTACGAGCAGTACTTC.